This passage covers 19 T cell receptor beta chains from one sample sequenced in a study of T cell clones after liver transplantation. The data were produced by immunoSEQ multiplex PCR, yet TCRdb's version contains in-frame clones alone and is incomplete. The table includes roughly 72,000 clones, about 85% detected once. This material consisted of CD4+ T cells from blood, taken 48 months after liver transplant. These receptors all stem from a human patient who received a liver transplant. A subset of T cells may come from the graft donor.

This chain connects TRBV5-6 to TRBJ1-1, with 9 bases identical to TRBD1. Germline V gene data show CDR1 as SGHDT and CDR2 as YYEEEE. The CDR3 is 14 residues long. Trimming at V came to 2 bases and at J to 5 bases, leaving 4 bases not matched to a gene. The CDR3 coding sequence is TGTGCCAGCAGCTTACAGGGGGCTTGGACTGAAGCTTTCTTT. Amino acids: CASSLQGAWTEAFF.

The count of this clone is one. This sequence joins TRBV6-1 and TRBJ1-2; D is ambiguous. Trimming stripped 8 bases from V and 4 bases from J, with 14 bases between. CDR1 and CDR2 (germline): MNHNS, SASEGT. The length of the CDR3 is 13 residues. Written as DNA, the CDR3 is TGTGCCAGCGCCCTCGTTCCAATCTATGGCTACACCTTC. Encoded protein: CASALVPIYGYTF.

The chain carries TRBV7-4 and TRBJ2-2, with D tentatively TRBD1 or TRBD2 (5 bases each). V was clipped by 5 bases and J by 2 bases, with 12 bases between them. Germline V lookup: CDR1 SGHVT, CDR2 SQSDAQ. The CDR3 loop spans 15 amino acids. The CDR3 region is CASSPRDGNTGELFF. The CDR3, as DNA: TGTGCCAGCAGCCCTAGGGACGGAAACACCGGGGAGCTGTTTTTT.

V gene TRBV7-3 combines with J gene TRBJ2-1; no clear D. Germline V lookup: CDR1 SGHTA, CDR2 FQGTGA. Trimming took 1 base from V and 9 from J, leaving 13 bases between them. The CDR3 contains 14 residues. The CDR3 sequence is CASSLMTPGGEQFF. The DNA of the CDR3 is TGTGCCAGCAGCTTAATGACACCGGGCGGTGAGCAGTTCTTC.

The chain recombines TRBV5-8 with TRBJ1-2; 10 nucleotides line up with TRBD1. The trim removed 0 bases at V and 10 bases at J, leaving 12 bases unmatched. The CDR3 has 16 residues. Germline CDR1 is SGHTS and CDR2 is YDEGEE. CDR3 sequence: CASSLGIPSGTGAYTF. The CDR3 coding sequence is TGTGCCAGCAGCTTGGGAATCCCGTCTGGGACAGGGGCCTACACCTTC.

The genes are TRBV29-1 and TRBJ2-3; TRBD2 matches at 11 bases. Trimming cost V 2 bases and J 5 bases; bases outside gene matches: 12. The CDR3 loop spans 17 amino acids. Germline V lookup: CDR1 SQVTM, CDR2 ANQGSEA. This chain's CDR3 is CSVEKGASGGLGDTQYF. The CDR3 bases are TGCAGCGTTGAAAAAGGAGCTAGCGGGGGGTTGGGAGATACGCAGTATTTT.

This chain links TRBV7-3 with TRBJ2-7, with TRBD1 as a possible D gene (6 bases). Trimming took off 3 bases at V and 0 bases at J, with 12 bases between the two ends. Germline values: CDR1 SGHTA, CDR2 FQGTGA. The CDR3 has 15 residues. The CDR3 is CASSLSGHSSYEQYF. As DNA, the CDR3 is TGTGCCAGCAGCTTGTCGGGACATAGCTCCTACGAGCAGTACTTC.

CDR3 nucleotides: TGTGCCAGCAGCCTACCCTCGACAGGATCCGGCTACACCTTC. This translates into CASSLPSTGSGYTF. The chain combines TRBV6-5 with TRBJ1-2, with a weak D call TRBD1 (6 bases). Trimming shortened V by 6 bases and J by 8 bases, and 19 bases separated the two germline ends. The V gene's germline CDR1 is MNHEY and CDR2 SVGAGI. The CDR3 has 14 residues.

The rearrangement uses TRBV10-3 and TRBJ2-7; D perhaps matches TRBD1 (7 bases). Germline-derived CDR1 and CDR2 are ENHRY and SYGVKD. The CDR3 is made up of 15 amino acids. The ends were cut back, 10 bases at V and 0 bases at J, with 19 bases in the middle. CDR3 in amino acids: CATLGGQSSSYEQYF. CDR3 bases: TGTGCCACCCTGGGGGGACAGAGTAGCTCCTACGAGCAGTACTTC.

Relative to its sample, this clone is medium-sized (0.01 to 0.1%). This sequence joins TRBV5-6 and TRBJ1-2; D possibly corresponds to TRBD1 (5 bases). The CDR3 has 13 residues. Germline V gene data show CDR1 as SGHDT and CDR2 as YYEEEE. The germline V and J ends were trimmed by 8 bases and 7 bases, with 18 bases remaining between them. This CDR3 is CASHRGWSSGYTF. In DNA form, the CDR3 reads TGTGCCAGTCACCGGGGGTGGTCCTCTGGCTACACCTTC.

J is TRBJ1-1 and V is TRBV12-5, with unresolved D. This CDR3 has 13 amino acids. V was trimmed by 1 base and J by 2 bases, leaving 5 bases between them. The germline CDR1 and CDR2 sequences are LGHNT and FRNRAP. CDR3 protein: CASGLGVNTEAFF. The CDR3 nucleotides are TGTGCTAGTGGTTTGGGGGTTAACACTGAAGCTTTCTTT.

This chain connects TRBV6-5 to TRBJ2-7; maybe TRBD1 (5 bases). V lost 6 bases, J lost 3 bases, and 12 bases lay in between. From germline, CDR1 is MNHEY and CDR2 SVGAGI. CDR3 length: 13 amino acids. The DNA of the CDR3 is TGTGCCAGCAGCGACAGCTTGAACTACGAGCAGTACTTC. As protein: CASSDSLNYEQYF.

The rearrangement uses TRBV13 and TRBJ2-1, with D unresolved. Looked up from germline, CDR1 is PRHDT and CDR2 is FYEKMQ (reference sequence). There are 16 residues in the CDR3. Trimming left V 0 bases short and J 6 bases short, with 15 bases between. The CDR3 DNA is TGTGCCAGCAGCTTAGGTCAGACTTCCCGAAGCAATGAGCAGTTCTTC. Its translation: CASSLGQTSRSNEQFF.

CDR3 amino acids: CASSFLGGGTEAFF. Here the CDR3 DNA reads TGTGCCAGCAGCTTCCTGGGAGGAGGAACTGAAGCTTTCTTT. The chain combines TRBV7-2 with TRBJ1-1; no reliable D call. Per the germline V gene, CDR1 is SGHTA and CDR2 is FQGNSA. V was clipped by 3 bases and J by 5 bases, with 13 bases between them. The CDR3 has 14 residues.

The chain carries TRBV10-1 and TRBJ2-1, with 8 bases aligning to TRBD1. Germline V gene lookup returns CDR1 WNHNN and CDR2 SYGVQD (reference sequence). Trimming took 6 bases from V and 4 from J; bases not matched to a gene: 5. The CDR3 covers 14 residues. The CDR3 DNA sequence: TGCGCCAGCAGGCCGGACAGGGCTTACAATGAGCAGTTCTTC. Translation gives CASRPDRAYNEQFF.

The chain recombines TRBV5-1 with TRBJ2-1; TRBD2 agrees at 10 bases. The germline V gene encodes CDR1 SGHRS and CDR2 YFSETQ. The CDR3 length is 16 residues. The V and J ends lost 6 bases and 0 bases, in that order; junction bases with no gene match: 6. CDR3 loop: CASTWTSGSSYNEQFF. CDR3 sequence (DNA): TGCGCCAGCACCTGGACTAGCGGCAGCTCCTACAATGAGCAGTTCTTC.

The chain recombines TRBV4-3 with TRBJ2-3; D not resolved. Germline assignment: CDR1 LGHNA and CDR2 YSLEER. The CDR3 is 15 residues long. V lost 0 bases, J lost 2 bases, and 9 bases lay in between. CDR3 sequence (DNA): TGCGCCAGCAGCCAAGATGGCAGAACCACAGATACGCAGTATTTT. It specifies CASSQDGRTTDTQYF.

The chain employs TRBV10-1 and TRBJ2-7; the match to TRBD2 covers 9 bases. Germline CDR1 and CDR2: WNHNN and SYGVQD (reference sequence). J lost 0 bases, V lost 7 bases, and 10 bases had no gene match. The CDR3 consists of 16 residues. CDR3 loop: CASIKAGGRASYEQYF. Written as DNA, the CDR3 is TGCGCCAGCATTAAGGCGGGCGGGAGGGCCTCCTACGAGCAGTACTTC.

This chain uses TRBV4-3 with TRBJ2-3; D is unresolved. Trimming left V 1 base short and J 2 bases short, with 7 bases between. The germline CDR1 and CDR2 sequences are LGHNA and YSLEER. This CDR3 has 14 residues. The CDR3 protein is CASSQAQNTDTQYF. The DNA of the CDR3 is TGCGCCAGCAGCCAAGCACAAAACACAGATACGCAGTATTTT.